The 27 T cell receptor beta chains presented below share a single source sample, sequenced in a study of T cells in Graves' hyperthyroidism and ophthalmopathy. Amplification of TCR beta CDR3 regions was performed using RNA transcripts as template. First-round RT-PCR targeting the TCR CDR3 was performed with the HTBI primer set. In TCRdb, the multiplex PCR reads were re-called with MiXCR into one record per CDR3 protein. The table shows 450,000 to 650,000 distinct CDR3 sequences, with around 14% occurring only once. The sequencing sample was made of blood. The source is a woman between 18 and 30 years old with Graves' ophthalmopathy.

This clonotype has a handful of counts. V gene TRBV6-5 combines with J gene TRBJ2-7; D is undetermined. The CDR3 covers 14 residues. Trimming removed 0 bases at V and 2 bases at J, with 8 bases between. CDR1 is MNHEY, CDR2 SVGAGI, per germline. The CDR3 sequence: CASSYSTMAYEQYF. The CDR3 DNA is TGTGCCAGCAGTTACTCGACAATGGCCTACGAGCAGTACTTC.

The chain employs TRBV7-2 and TRBJ2-2; D call uncertain. V dropped 4 bases and J dropped 1 base, with 13 bases sitting between them. This CDR3 is 16 amino acids long. The V gene's germline CDR1 is SGHTA and CDR2 FQGNSA. CDR3 DNA sequence: TGTGCCAGCAGCTCCTCAAAGAACCAGAACACCGGGGAGCTGTTTTTT. Encoded protein: CASSSSKNQNTGELFF.

The chain links TRBV6-1 to TRBJ1-5; TRBD1 matches 7 bases. CDR3 length: 14 amino acids. The V and J ends lost 11 bases and 6 bases, in that order; junction bases with no gene match: 13. Germline CDR1 is MNHNS and CDR2 is SASEGT. In nucleotides, the CDR3 is TGTGCCGGCTACAACAGGGGTTGGGGTCAGCCCCAGCATTTT. It is translated as CAGYNRGWGQPQHF.

This chain links TRBV4-1 with TRBJ2-2, with 13 bases lining up with TRBD2. After removal of 4 bases from V and 7 bases from J, the junction contained 9 bases not matched to a gene. This CDR3 spans 17 amino acids. CDR1 MGHRA and CDR2 YSYEKL come from the germline V gene. DNA for the CDR3: TGCGCCAGCAGCCGTGGACTAGCGGGAGTAGTTTACGGGGAGCTGTTTTTT. It specifies CASSRGLAGVVYGELFF.

This clonotype was detected ten times or more. The chain has TRBV3-1 and TRBJ2-7; 10 bases are shared with TRBD1. The CDR3 contains 15 residues. Germline V gene lookup returns CDR1 LGHDT and CDR2 YNNKEL (reference sequence). Trimming at V came to 2 bases and at J to 2 bases, leaving 3 bases not matched to a gene. CDR3 amino acids: CASSQPGTGAYEQYF. The CDR3 DNA reads as TGTGCCAGCAGCCAACCCGGGACAGGGGCCTACGAGCAGTACTTC.

This clonotype has at least ten counts. The CDR3 DNA reads TGTGCCAGCAGTTGGGTCCTCCGACTAGCGGGGAGTAAGGATACGCAGTATTTT. Amino acid sequence: CASSWVLRLAGSKDTQYF. The chain combines TRBV12-3 or TRBV12-4 with TRBJ2-3; 11 bases agree with TRBD2. The CDR3 is made up of 18 amino acids. V trimming: 4 bases; J trimming: 6 bases; junction bases outside the gene matches: 15.

The CDR3 loop reads CAWGGERYSPLHF. The CDR3 DNA reads TGTGCCTGGGGGGGCGAACGGTACTCACCCCTCCACTTT. The chain couples TRBV30 to TRBJ1-6; tentatively, D is TRBD1 (6 bases). Germline lookup yields CDR1 GTSNPN and CDR2 SVGIG (reference sequence). The CDR3 has 13 residues. V was clipped by 5 bases and J by 10 bases, with 15 bases between them.

This clonotype was recorded many times. J is TRBJ1-1 and V is TRBV27; D call uncertain. Trimming pared 6 bases from V and 4 bases from J, leaving 18 bases between. This CDR3 spans 15 amino acids. Germline V gene lookup returns CDR1 MNHEY and CDR2 SMNVEV (reference sequence). For the CDR3, the DNA is TGTGCCAGCAGCTGGGTCCCGGGCCTAAGCACTGAAGCTTTCTTT. It yields the protein CASSWVPGLSTEAFF.

The sample holds a few counts of this clonotype. The V gene is TRBV19, the J gene TRBJ1-5, with a weak D call TRBD1 (6 bases). Trimming stripped 6 bases from V and 11 bases from J, with 23 bases between. This CDR3 contains 15 residues. CDR1 and CDR2 (germline): LNHDA, SQIVND (reference sequence). The CDR3 is CASSHFRGGRWAQHF. CDR3 DNA: TGTGCCAGTAGCCACTTCCGTGGGGGCCGGTGGGCCCAGCATTTT.

The genes are TRBV25-1 and TRBJ1-6; no clear D. The CDR3 length is 13 residues. Trimming took 10 bases from V and 1 from J, leaving 8 bases between them. Germline lookup yields CDR1 MGHDK and CDR2 SYGVNS. The CDR3 sequence is CATQESYNSPLHF. The CDR3 nucleotides are TGTGCCACCCAAGAGTCCTATAATTCACCCCTCCACTTT. The full variable domain, with the rest looked up from reference TRBV25-1 and TRBJ1-6, is EADIYQTPRYLVIGTGKKITLECSQTMGHDKMYWYQQDPGMELHLIHYSYGVNSTEKGDLSSESTVSRIRTEHFPLTLESARPSHTSQYLCATQESYNSPLHFGNGTRLTVT.

This clonotype was observed a handful of times. This chain uses TRBV4-1 with TRBJ2-3; D unresolved. Trimming left V 2 bases short and J 2 bases short, with 11 bases between. The CDR3 is 15 residues long. The germline gives CDR1 MGHRA, CDR2 YSYEKL. CDR3: CASSQREQNTDTQYF. The DNA for the CDR3 is TGCGCCAGCAGCCAAAGGGAACAGAACACAGATACGCAGTATTTT.

This clonotype appeared many times. The chain is built from TRBV6-1 and TRBJ1-5; no firm D call. V was shortened by 4 bases and J by 2 bases, with 12 bases between the two germline ends. Looked up from germline, CDR1 is MNHNS and CDR2 is SASEGT. The CDR3 length is 15 residues. As DNA, the CDR3 is TGTGCCAGCAGTGCAGCGGCTATCGGCAATCAGCCCCAGCATTTT. It specifies CASSAAAIGNQPQHF.

V is TRBV5-4 and J is TRBJ2-7; 16 bases agree with TRBD2. Germline values: CDR1 SGHNT, CDR2 YYREEE (reference sequence). This CDR3 region has 18 residues. Unmatched junction bases numbered 10, after V lost 0 bases and J lost 7 bases. The CDR3 region has the DNA TGTGCCAGCAGCTTGGGACCCGGGACTAGCGGGAGGGCCGGGGAGCAGTACTTC. This gives the protein CASSLGPGTSGRAGEQYF.

Of note for this clonotype: Possible read error: a much larger clone is one base away. The CDR3 region is CASSGPAGVSETQYF. In DNA, the CDR3 is TGTGCCAGCAGTGGACCAGCGGGAGTTTCGGAGACCCAGTACTTC. The chain recombines TRBV6-1 with TRBJ2-5; TRBD2 aligns across 8 bases. With 4 bases clipped from V and 5 bases from J, the junction kept 9 bases outside the gene matches. CDR1 and CDR2 from the germline V gene are MNHNS and SASEGT. The CDR3 is made up of 15 amino acids.

This clonotype has only a few counts. The V and J genes are TRBV12-3 or TRBV12-4 and TRBJ2-4; TRBD2 agrees at 8 bases. With 4 bases clipped from V and 3 bases from J, the junction kept 8 bases outside the gene matches. The CDR3 consists of 16 residues. The CDR3 region has the DNA TGTGCCAGCAGTTCACCCAGCGGGAGAAGCAAAAACATTCAGTACTTC. Protein sequence: CASSSPSGRSKNIQYF.

This chain links TRBV18 with TRBJ1-5; 7 bases align to TRBD1. CDR3 size: 17 residues. CDR1 KGHSH and CDR2 LQKENI come from the germline V gene. The trim removed 4 bases at V and 9 bases at J, leaving 18 bases unmatched. CDR3 coding DNA: TGTGCCAGCTCACTTTCCGGGACAGCAACTTTGGGACGGCCCCAGCATTTT. Its protein is CASSLSGTATLGRPQHF.

The sample holds many counts of this clonotype. V and J are TRBV12-3 or TRBV12-4 and TRBJ2-3, with a weak D call TRBD2 (7 bases). V lost 3 bases and J lost 1, with 14 bases in between. CDR3 length: 16 residues. The CDR3 is CASSFGAGAGTDTQYF. The CDR3 DNA follows: TGTGCCAGCAGTTTCGGCGCGGGGGCTGGCACAGATACGCAGTATTTT.

V and J are TRBV10-3 and TRBJ1-2, with 9 bases aligning to TRBD1. CDR3 length equals 14 residues. Germline V gives CDR1 ENHRY, CDR2 SYGVKD. The V gene end was trimmed by 0 bases and the J gene end by 5 bases; junction bases not matched to a gene: 1. CDR3 DNA sequence: TGTGCCATCAGTGAGTCGACAGGGGGGTATGGCTACACCTTC. Translated, it gives CAISESTGGYGYTF.

There are many counts of this clonotype. This chain uses TRBV29-1 with TRBJ1-4; 11 positions match TRBD1. This CDR3 has 14 residues. V lost 6 bases and J lost 7; bases outside the gene matches: 7. CDR1 SQVTM and CDR2 ANQGSEA come from the germline V gene. CDR3 nucleotides: TGCAGCGTCGTGTCCGGGACAGGGGGTGAAAAACTGTTTTTT. Translation: CSVVSGTGGEKLFF.

This clonotype was seen more than once but under ten times. The V call is TRBV3-1, the J call TRBJ1-3; D possibly corresponds to TRBD1 (5 bases). CDR1 is LGHDT and CDR2 is YNNKEL in the germline V gene (reference sequence). Trimming took off 4 bases at V and 2 bases at J, with 18 bases between the two ends. There are 17 residues in the CDR3. CDR3 in amino acids: CASSRDVWAGAGNTIYF. Written as DNA, the CDR3 is TGTGCCAGCAGCCGAGACGTATGGGCGGGGGCTGGAAACACCATATATTTT.

This clonotype was detected ten times or more. The chain carries TRBV20-1 and TRBJ2-1; TRBD2 matches at 7 bases. Per the germline V gene, CDR1 is DFQATT and CDR2 is SNEGSKA (reference sequence). Unmatched junction bases numbered 6, after V lost 6 bases and J lost 4 bases. The CDR3 is 13 amino acids. The CDR3 sequence is CSAMGLPYNEQFF. The CDR3 nucleotides are TGCAGTGCCATGGGACTACCTTACAATGAGCAGTTCTTC.

This clonotype was recorded many times. This rearrangement joins TRBV29-1 to TRBJ2-1, with D maybe TRBD2 (6 bases). The CDR3 contains 15 residues. Trimming pared 3 bases from V and 6 bases from J, leaving 18 bases between. In germline, CDR1 is SQVTM, CDR2 ANQGSEA. CDR3 loop: CSVEAGGLASNEQFF. For the CDR3, the DNA is TGCAGCGTTGAGGCCGGAGGGCTAGCGAGCAATGAGCAGTTCTTC.

The table lists this clonotype with many counts. The V and J genes are TRBV6-1 and TRBJ1-1; D perhaps matches TRBD1 (5 bases). The CDR3 covers 15 residues. V shed 3 bases and J shed 1 base, with 12 bases lying between them. Germline V CDR1 and CDR2: MNHNS, SASEGT. CDR3 residues: CASSDTGHTNTEAFF. For the CDR3, the DNA is TGTGCCAGCAGTGACACCGGACACACGAACACTGAAGCTTTCTTT.

This clonotype was recorded many times. The chain links TRBV2 to TRBJ1-4; 9 positions match TRBD1. CDR3 length equals 17 residues. CDR1 is SNHLY and CDR2 is FYNNEI in the germline V gene. V shed 6 bases and J 7 bases; nucleotides not matched to a gene: 15. CDR3 sequence reads: CASRPTGGARFGEKLFF. In nucleotides, the CDR3 is TGTGCCAGCAGACCCACAGGGGGCGCAAGGTTTGGTGAAAAACTGTTTTTT.

The V and J genes are TRBV7-3 and TRBJ2-7, with 10 bases fitting TRBD2. The CDR3 runs to 15 residues. Germline CDR1 is SGHTA and CDR2 is FQGTGA. With V trimmed by 2 bases and J by 2 bases, 3 bases remained unmatched. The CDR3 here is CASSLDSGGTYEQYF. For the CDR3, the DNA is TGTGCCAGCAGCTTAGATAGCGGGGGGACCTACGAGCAGTACTTC.

The chain carries TRBV29-1 and TRBJ1-2; 7 positions match TRBD1. Germline V gene sequence: CDR1 SQVTM, CDR2 ANQGSEA. J lost 8 bases, V lost 6 bases, and 9 bases had no gene match. The CDR3 sequence is 12 residues long. The CDR3 here is CSVGTGARGYTF. Here the CDR3 DNA reads TGCAGCGTCGGTACAGGGGCCAGGGGCTACACCTTC.

This clonotype has only a few counts. The chain links TRBV19 to TRBJ2-5; D is unclear. The CDR3 length is 13 residues. Looked up from germline, CDR1 is LNHDA and CDR2 is SQIVND (reference sequence). Trimming took off 2 bases at V and 4 bases at J, with 8 bases between the two ends. The CDR3: CASSISSLETQYF. The CDR3 DNA reads TGTGCCAGTAGTATATCCAGCCTAGAGACCCAGTACTTC.